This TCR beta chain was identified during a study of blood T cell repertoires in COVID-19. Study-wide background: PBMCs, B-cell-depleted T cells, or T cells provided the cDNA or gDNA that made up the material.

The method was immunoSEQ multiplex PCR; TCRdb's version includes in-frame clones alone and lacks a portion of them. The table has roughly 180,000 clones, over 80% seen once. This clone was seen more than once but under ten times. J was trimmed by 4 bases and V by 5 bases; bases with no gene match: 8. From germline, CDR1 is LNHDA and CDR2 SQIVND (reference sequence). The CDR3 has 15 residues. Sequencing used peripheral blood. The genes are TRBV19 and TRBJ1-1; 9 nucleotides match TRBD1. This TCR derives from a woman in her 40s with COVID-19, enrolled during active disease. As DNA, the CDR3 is TGTGCCAGTAGTCTTAGGGACAGGGTGGGCACTGAAGCTTTCTTT. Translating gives CASSLRDRVGTEAFF.